This TCR beta chain was found in a study of blood T cells in healthy people across ages. Alongside a J-beta primer mix, a sample-barcoded 5' primer served in a second PCR lasting 7 to 11 cycles. Individual samples furnished no less than 2.5 million CDR3-containing paired-end reads apiece. In TCRdb, the 5' RACE reads were re-called with MiXCR into one record per CDR3 protein. The sample has 1.5 million to 2 million distinct CDR3 sequences; about 50% are singletons. Trimming took 4 bases from V and 5 from J; bases not matched to a gene: 7. The CDR3 runs 15 residues. Germline V lookup: CDR1 KGHDR, CDR2 SFDVKD. A word on this clonotype: The target antigen is unknown.

General study results and limits: A conclusive naive versus antigen-experienced comparison was prevented by the unsorted PBMCs. When one million T cells were used, diversity estimates were thought to be underestimates.

The chain carries TRBV24-1 and TRBJ2-1, with 7 nucleotides matching TRBD2. This sequence was found in a woman between 40 and 50 years old in good health. Sequencing was performed on blood. CDR3 sequence: CATSDRGGFHNEQFF. The CDR3, as DNA: TGTGCCACCAGTGACCGCGGGGGATTTCACAATGAGCAGTTCTTC.